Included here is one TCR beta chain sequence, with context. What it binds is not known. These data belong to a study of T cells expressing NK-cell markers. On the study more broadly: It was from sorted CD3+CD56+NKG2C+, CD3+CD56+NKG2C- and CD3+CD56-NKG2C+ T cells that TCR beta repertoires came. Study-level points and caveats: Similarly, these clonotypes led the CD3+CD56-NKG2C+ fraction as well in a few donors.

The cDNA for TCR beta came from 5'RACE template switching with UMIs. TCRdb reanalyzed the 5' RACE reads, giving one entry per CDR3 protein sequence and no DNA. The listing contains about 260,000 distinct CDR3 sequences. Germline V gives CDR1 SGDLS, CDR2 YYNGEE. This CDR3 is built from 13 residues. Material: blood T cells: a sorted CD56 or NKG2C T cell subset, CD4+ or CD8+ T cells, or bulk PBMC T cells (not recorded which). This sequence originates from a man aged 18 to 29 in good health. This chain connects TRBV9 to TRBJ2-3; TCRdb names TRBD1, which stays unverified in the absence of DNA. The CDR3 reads CASSVFQGAAQYF.